Below are 21 T cell receptor beta chains sequenced from a single sample in a study of T-cell reconstitution after alpha-beta-depleted transplantation in children. During its preparation, the TCRbeta library received unique molecular identifiers. Using its own MiXCR run on the PCR reads, TCRdb lists one record per CDR3 protein. The table records 4,000 to 5,000 distinct CDR3 sequences, just under 20% of them present only once. The sequenced sample was PBMCs, mostly from graft donor cells, obtained 180 days after TCRalphabeta/CD19-depleted stem cell transplant. The receptors were sampled from a male patient aged 2-15 years who had a stem cell transplant for acute lymphoblastic leukemia, so the T cells may come from the graft donor.

The table lists this clonotype with a few counts. A much larger clone is a single base away; this may be a read error. The chain combines TRBV6-1 with TRBJ1-2; tentatively, D is TRBD1 (5 bases). This CDR3 has 14 amino acids. Germline V lookup: CDR1 MNHNS, CDR2 SASEGT. Here the CDR3 reads CASSPLDKNYGHTF. CDR3 bases: TGTGCCAGCAGTCCCTTGGACAAAAACTATGGCCACACCTTC.

This clonotype has a count of ten or more. J is TRBJ2-1 and V is TRBV3-1, with D maybe TRBD1 (5 bases). Trimming left V 2 bases short and J 6 bases short, with 8 bases between. The germline gives CDR1 LGHDT, CDR2 YNNKEL (reference sequence). The length of the CDR3 is 13 residues. DNA of the CDR3: TGTGCCAGCAGCCAAAGTCAGGGCAATGAGCAGTTCTTC. It is translated as CASSQSQGNEQFF.

This clonotype was picked up many times. The rearrangement links TRBV5-4 to TRBJ2-3; 8 nucleotides line up with TRBD2. Germline trimming cut 4 bases from V and 5 bases from J; bases unmatched to any gene: 15. The germline V gene has CDR1 SGHNT and CDR2 YYREEE (reference sequence). This CDR3 contains 17 residues. The CDR3 is CASSRILQREKEDTQYF. The CDR3 nucleotides are TGTGCCAGCAGCCGTATCTTGCAGCGGGAGAAGGAAGATACGCAGTATTTT.

Within the sample, this clonotype is medium-sized (0.01 to 0.1%). J is TRBJ2-7 and V is TRBV5-6; no clear D. Germline assignment: CDR1 SGHDT and CDR2 YYEEEE. The V end lost 2 bases, the J end lost 3 bases, and 15 bases lay between the germline ends. This CDR3 region has 15 residues. The CDR3 DNA is TGTGCCAGCAGCTTCTACACGGCTTCGGGCTACGAGCAGTACTTC. Translated: CASSFYTASGYEQYF.

This clonotype appeared many times. This chain joins TRBV2 and TRBJ2-7; TRBD2 aligns across 8 bases. V was clipped by 5 bases and J by 3 bases; unmatched bases: 9. Germline loops: CDR1 SNHLY, CDR2 FYNNEI. The length of the CDR3 is 15 residues. CDR3 sequence: CASSRRPGLGYEQYF. The CDR3 DNA reads as TGTGCCAGCAGTCGAAGACCGGGACTAGGCTACGAGCAGTACTTC.

This clonotype has at least ten counts. The genes are TRBV6-5 and TRBJ2-4, with TRBD1 matching over 7 bases. The germline gives CDR1 MNHEY, CDR2 SVGAGI. CDR3 length: 16 amino acids. V lost 0 bases and J lost 6; bases outside the gene matches: 8. Here the CDR3 reads CASSYSGQTWGNIQYF. The CDR3 region has the DNA TGTGCCAGCAGTTACTCGGGACAGACCTGGGGAAACATTCAGTACTTC.

This clonotype was found many times. The chain is built from TRBV10-2 and TRBJ2-1; TRBD2 agrees at 7 bases. In germline, CDR1 is WSHSY, CDR2 SAAADI. The length of the CDR3 is 16 residues. The V segment lost 3 bases and the J segment 3 bases; nucleotides outside the gene matches: 8. The CDR3: CASSDPLRTSYNEQFF. CDR3 coding DNA: TGCGCCAGCAGTGATCCTCTTCGGACTAGCTACAATGAGCAGTTCTTC.

In its sample, this clonotype was seen many times. This chain uses TRBV24-1 with TRBJ2-1; TRBD2 matches 12 bases. The V gene's germline CDR1 is KGHDR and CDR2 SFDVKD. Trimming at V came to 3 bases and at J to 3 bases, leaving 2 bases not matched to a gene. This CDR3 has 16 amino acids. The CDR3 DNA follows: TGTGCCACCAGTGATCGGACTAGCGGGAACTACAATGAGCAGTTCTTC. Translation gives CATSDRTSGNYNEQFF.

This clonotype was counted ten times or more. The V gene is TRBV7-9, the J gene TRBJ1-2; D is undetermined. The CDR3 is 15 amino acids. In germline, CDR1 is SEHNR, CDR2 FQNEAQ (reference sequence). Trimming took 1 base from V and 4 from J, leaving 13 bases between them. The CDR3 reads CASSLVVRASYGYTF. The CDR3 DNA reads TGTGCCAGCAGCTTAGTTGTGAGGGCAAGCTATGGCTACACCTTC.

This clonotype was seen repeatedly, ten times or more. The chain couples TRBV7-9 to TRBJ2-1; 8 bases fit TRBD2. The CDR3 runs to 16 residues. In germline, CDR1 is SEHNR, CDR2 FQNEAQ (reference sequence). With 2 bases clipped from V and 5 bases from J, the junction kept 8 bases outside the gene matches. Here the CDR3 reads CASSLWGGRLHNEQFF. The CDR3 bases are TGTGCCAGCAGCTTATGGGGCGGGAGGCTCCACAATGAGCAGTTCTTC.

This clonotype has ten or more counts. The chain carries TRBV28 and TRBJ1-2, with 9 bases identical to TRBD1. The CDR3 has 12 residues. The germline gives CDR1 MDHEN, CDR2 SYDVKM. The ends lost 4 bases at V and 13 bases at J; junction bases unmatched: 7. CDR3 nucleotides: TGTGCCAGCAGTTGGGACAGGGTGAGGAGCACCTTC. Translating it yields CASSWDRVRSTF.

This clonotype was picked up many times. This chain joins TRBV5-8 and TRBJ1-5, with TRBD1 matching over 10 bases. The V gene's germline CDR1 is SGHTS and CDR2 YDEGEE. The CDR3 has 13 amino acids. The ends lost 3 bases at V and 6 bases at J; junction bases unmatched: 0. For the CDR3, the DNA is TGTGCCAGCAGCTGGGACAGGGGTCAGCCCCAGCATTTT. Its protein product is CASSWDRGQPQHF.

By sample fraction, this clonotype is medium-sized. The chain has TRBV5-1 and TRBJ2-1; 7 bases are a match to TRBD2. Germline CDR1 and CDR2: SGHRS and YFSETQ. V shed 1 base, J shed 5 bases, and the junction held 9 bases outside the gene matches. The CDR3 is made up of 16 amino acids. DNA of the CDR3: TGCGCCAGCAGCTTGATTAGTGGACTAGGAGACAATGAGCAGTTCTTC. Amino acids: CASSLISGLGDNEQFF.

This clonotype has at least ten counts. The J gene is TRBJ1-6, the V gene TRBV5-1; no reliable D call. Germline-derived CDR1 and CDR2 are SGHRS and YFSETQ. Between the trimmed V and J ends, which lost 3 bases and 7 bases, there was a span of 8 bases. The CDR3 spans 13 residues. The CDR3 spells CASSSGANSPLHF. The CDR3 nucleotides read TGCGCCAGCAGCTCGGGAGCAAATTCACCCCTCCACTTT.

This clonotype was counted many times. The gene calls are TRBV5-6 and TRBJ2-3; 14 nucleotides align to TRBD2. Germline V lookup: CDR1 SGHDT, CDR2 YYEEEE. This CDR3 has 16 amino acids. The V and J ends lost 2 bases and 5 bases, in that order; junction bases with no gene match: 4. The CDR3 coding sequence is TGTGCCAGCAGCTTTGGGACTAGCGGGAGTGGAGATACGCAGTATTTT. Its protein is CASSFGTSGSGDTQYF.

This clonotype is medium-sized by share. The genes are TRBV2 and TRBJ2-5; unclear D gene. V gave up 7 bases and J gave up 4 bases, with 7 bases separating them. CDR1 is SNHLY, CDR2 FYNNEI, per germline. The CDR3 loop spans 11 amino acids. CDR3 in DNA: TGTGCCAGCATGTTAGCAGAGACCCAGTACTTC. Amino acid sequence: CASMLAETQYF.

This clonotype is medium-sized in the sample. The chain employs TRBV5-6 and TRBJ2-5, with 12 positions matching TRBD2. Germline values: CDR1 SGHDT, CDR2 YYEEEE. The CDR3 is made up of 15 amino acids. J gave up 4 bases and V 1 base, and 2 bases lay outside the gene matches. The CDR3 protein is CASSLRTSGTETQYF. CDR3 DNA sequence: TGTGCCAGCAGCTTGAGGACTAGCGGGACAGAGACCCAGTACTTC.

This clonotype was recorded many times. V and J are TRBV4-1 and TRBJ2-1; D might be TRBD2 (5 bases). Germline CDR1 is MGHRA and CDR2 is YSYEKL. The V end lost 2 bases, the J end lost 7 bases, and 21 bases lay between the germline ends. This CDR3 region has 17 residues. The CDR3 spells CASSQTNSAARGNEQFF. The DNA of the CDR3 is TGCGCCAGCAGCCAAACAAACTCTGCAGCTCGAGGGAATGAGCAGTTCTTC.

Ten or more counts support this clonotype. The chain employs TRBV24-1 and TRBJ2-3; 15 bases match TRBD2. The CDR3 totals 17 residues. CDR1 and CDR2 (germline): KGHDR, SFDVKD. Germline trimming cut 4 bases from V and 6 bases from J; bases unmatched to any gene: 7. In DNA form, the CDR3 reads TGTGCCACCAGTGAACCTCCCGGGACTAGCGGGAGGGATACGCAGTATTTT. Translated, it gives CATSEPPGTSGRDTQYF.

This clonotype occurred many times. The chain links TRBV6-5 to TRBJ1-1; TRBD1 aligns across 11 bases. This CDR3 region has 15 residues. Germline V gene lookup returns CDR1 MNHEY and CDR2 SVGAGI. V lost 4 bases to trimming and J lost 4 bases; unmatched junction nucleotides: 5. The CDR3 DNA reads as TGTGCCAGCAGTTCTTTCGGACAGGGGGCCACTGAAGCTTTCTTT. This gives the protein CASSSFGQGATEAFF.

This clonotype has at least ten counts. The rearrangement uses TRBV5-1 and TRBJ2-2, with D unresolved. The CDR3 is made up of 16 amino acids. V lost 0 bases and J lost 5, with 14 bases in between. Germline lookup yields CDR1 SGHRS and CDR2 YFSETQ. The CDR3 DNA reads TGCGCCAGCAGCTTGGTTGCCAGTCTCGGGACCGGGGAGCTGTTTTTT. It codes for CASSLVASLGTGELFF.